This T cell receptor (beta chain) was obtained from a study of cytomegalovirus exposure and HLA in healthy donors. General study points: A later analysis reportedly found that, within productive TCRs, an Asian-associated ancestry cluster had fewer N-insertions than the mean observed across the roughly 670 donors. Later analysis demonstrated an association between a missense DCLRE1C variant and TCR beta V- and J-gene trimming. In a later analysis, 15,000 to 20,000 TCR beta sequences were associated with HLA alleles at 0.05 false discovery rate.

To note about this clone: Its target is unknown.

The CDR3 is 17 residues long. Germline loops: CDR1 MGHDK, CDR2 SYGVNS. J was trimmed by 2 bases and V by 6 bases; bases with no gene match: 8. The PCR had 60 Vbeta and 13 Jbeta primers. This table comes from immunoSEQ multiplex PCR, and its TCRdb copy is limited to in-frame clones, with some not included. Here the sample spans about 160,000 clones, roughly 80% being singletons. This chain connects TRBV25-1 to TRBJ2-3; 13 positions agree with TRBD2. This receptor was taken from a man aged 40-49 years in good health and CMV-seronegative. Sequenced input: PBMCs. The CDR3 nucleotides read TGTGCCAGCAGGCAGCCGGGACTAGCGGGGTTCACAGATACGCAGTATTTT. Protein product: CASRQPGLAGFTDTQYF.